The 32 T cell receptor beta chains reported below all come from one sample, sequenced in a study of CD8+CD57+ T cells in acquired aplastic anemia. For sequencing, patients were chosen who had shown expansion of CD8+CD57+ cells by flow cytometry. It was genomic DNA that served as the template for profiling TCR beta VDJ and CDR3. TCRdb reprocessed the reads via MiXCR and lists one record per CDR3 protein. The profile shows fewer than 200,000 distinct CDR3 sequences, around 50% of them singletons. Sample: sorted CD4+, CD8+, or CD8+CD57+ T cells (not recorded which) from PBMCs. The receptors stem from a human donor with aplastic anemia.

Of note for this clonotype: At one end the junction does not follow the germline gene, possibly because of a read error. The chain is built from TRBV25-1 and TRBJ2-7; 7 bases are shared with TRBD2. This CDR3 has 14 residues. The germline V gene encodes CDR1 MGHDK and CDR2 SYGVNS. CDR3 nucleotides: TGTGCCAGCAATAGGGAGGGTGAGGCCTACGAGCGGTACTTC. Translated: CASNREGEAYERYF.

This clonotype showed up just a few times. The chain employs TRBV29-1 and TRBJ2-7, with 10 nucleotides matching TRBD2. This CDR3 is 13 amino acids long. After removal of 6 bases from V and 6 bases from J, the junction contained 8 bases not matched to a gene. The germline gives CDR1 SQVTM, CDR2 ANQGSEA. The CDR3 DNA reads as TGCAGCGTCGACCCGGGACTAGCGAGCGAGCAGTACTTC. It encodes CSVDPGLASEQYF.

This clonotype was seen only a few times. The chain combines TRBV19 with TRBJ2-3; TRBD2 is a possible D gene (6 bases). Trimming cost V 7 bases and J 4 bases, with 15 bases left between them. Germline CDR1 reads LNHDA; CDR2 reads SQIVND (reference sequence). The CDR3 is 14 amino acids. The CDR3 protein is CASKEGGDADTQYF. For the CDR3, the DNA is TGTGCCAGTAAGGAAGGCGGGGACGCAGATACGCAGTATTTT. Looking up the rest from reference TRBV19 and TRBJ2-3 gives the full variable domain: DGGITQSPKYLFRKEGQNVTLSCEQNLNHDAMYWYRQDPGQGLRLIYYSQIVNDFQKGDIAEGYSVSREKKESFPLTVTSAQKNPTAFYLCASKEGGDADTQYFGPGTRLTVL.

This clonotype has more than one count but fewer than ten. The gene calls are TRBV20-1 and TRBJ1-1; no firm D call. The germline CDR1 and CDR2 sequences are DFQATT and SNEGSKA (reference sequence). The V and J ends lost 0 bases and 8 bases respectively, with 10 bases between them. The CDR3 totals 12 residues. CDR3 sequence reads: CSARDIGLEAFF. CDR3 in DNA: TGCAGTGCTAGAGATATTGGATTGGAAGCTTTCTTT.

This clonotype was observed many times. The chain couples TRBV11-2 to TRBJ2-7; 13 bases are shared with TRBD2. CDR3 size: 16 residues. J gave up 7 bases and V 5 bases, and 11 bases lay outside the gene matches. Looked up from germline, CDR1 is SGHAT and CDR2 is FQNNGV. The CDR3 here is CASSPRLAGGSREQYF. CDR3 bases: TGTGCCAGCAGCCCCAGACTAGCGGGGGGCTCTCGGGAGCAGTACTTC.

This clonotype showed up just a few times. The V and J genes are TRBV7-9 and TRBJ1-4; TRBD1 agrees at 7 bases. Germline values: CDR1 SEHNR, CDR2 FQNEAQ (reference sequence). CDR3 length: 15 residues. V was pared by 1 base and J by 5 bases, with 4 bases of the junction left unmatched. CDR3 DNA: TGTGCCAGCAGCTTAGATGAGACAGGGAATGAAAAACTGTTTTTT. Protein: CASSLDETGNEKLFF.

The DNA of the CDR3 is TGCGCCAGCAGTCGGGAAGGGACTGGCACAGATACGCAGTATTTT. Translating it yields CASSREGTGTDTQYF. This sequence joins TRBV5-1 and TRBJ2-3, with D possibly being TRBD2 (6 bases). V gave up 5 bases and J gave up 1 base, with 14 bases separating them. The CDR3 has 15 residues. Germline V gene sequence: CDR1 SGHRS, CDR2 YFSETQ.

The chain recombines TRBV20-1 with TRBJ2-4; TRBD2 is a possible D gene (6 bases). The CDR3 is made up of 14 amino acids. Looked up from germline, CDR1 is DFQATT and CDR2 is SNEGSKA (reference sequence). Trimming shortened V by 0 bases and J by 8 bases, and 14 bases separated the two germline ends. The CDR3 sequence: CSARDRGTEDIQYF. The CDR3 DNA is TGCAGTGCTAGAGATCGGGGGACCGAGGACATTCAGTACTTC.

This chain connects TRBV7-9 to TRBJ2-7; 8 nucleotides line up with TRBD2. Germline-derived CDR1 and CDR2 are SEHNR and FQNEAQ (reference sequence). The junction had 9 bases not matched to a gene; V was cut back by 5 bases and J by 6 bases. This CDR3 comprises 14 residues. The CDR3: CASSLLAGPFEQYF. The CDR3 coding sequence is TGTGCCAGCAGCCTTTTAGCGGGACCATTCGAGCAGTACTTC.

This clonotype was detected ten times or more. The CDR3 region is CASSVGSLGAQFF. DNA for the CDR3: TGTGCCAGCAGCGTGGGTAGCCTCGGTGCGCAGTTCTTC. The rearrangement links TRBV9 to TRBJ2-1; D is uncertain. V was pared by 2 bases and J by 12 bases, with 15 bases between. Germline assignment: CDR1 SGDLS and CDR2 YYNGEE. The CDR3 runs 13 residues.

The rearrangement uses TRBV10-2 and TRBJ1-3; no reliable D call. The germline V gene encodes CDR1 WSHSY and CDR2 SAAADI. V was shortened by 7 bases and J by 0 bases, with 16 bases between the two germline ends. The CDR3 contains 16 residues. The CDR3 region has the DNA TGCGCCAGCACCCAGCCCCCGATGAGCTCTGGAAACACCATATATTTT. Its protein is CASTQPPMSSGNTIYF.

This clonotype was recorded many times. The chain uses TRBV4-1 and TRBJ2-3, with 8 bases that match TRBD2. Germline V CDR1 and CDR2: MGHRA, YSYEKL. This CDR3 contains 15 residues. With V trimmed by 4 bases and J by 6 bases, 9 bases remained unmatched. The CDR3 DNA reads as TGCGCCAGCAGCCGCAGCGGGGGAAGTTTGGATACGCAGTATTTT. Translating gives CASSRSGGSLDTQYF.

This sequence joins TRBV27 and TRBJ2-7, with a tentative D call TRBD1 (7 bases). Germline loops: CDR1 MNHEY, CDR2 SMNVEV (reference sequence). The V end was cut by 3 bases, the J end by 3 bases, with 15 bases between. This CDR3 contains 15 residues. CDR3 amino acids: CASSFWGDRRYEQYF. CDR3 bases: TGTGCCAGCAGTTTTTGGGGGGACAGACGCTACGAGCAGTACTTC.

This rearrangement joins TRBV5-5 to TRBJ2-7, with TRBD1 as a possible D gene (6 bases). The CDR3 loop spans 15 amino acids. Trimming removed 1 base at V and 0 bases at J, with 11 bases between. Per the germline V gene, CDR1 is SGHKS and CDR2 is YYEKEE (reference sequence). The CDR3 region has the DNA TGTGCCAGCAGCTTGTTTACAGGGAGCTCCTACGAGCAGTACTTC. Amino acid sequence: CASSLFTGSSYEQYF.

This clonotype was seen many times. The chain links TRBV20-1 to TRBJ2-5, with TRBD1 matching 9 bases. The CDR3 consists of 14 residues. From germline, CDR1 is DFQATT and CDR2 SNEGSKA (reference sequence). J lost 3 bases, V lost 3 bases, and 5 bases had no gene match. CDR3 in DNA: TGCAGTGCTAGTTCCGGGACAGGGAAAGAGACCCAGTACTTC. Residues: CSASSGTGKETQYF.

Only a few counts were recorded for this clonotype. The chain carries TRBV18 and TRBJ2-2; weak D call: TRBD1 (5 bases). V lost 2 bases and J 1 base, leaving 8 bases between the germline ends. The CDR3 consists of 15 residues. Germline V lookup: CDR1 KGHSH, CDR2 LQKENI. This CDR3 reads CASSPTQVNTGELFF. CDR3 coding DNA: TGTGCCAGCTCACCAACACAGGTGAACACCGGGGAGCTGTTTTTT. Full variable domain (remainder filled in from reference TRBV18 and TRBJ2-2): NAGVMQNPRHLVRRRGQEARLRCSPMKGHSHVYWYRQLPEEGLKFMVYLQKENIIDESGMPKERFSAEFPKEGPSILRIQQVVRGDSAAYFCASSPTQVNTGELFFGEGSRLTVL.

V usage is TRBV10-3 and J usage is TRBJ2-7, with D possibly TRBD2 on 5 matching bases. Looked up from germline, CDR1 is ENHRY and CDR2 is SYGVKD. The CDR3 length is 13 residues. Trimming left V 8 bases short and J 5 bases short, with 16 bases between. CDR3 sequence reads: CAIEPGDGNEQYF. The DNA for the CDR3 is TGTGCCATCGAACCCGGGGATGGAAACGAGCAGTACTTC.

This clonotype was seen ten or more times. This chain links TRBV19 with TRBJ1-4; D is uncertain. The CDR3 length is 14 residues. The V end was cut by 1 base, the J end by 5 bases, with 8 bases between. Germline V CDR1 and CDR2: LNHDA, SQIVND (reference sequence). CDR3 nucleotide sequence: TGTGCCAGTAGTATAGGGGGAGTGAATGAAAAACTGTTTTTT. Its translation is CASSIGGVNEKLFF.

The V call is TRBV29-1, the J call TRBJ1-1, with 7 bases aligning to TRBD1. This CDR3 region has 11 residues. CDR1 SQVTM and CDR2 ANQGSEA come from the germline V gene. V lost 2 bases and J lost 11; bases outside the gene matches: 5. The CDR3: CSVEFGRGAFF. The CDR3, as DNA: TGCAGCGTTGAATTTGGCAGGGGGGCTTTCTTT.

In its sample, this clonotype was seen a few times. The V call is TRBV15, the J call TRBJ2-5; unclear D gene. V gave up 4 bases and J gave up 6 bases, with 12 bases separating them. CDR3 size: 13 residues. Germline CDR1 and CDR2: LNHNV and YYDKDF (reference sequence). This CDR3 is CATSTRTEKTQYF. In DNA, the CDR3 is TGTGCCACCAGCACCCGAACTGAAAAGACCCAGTACTTC.

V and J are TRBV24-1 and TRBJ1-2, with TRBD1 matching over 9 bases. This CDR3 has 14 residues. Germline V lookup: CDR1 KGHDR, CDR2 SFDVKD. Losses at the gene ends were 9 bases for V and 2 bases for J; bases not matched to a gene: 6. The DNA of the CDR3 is TGTGCCACCGGCGAGGGACAGGGAAACTATGGCTACACCTTC. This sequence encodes CATGEGQGNYGYTF.

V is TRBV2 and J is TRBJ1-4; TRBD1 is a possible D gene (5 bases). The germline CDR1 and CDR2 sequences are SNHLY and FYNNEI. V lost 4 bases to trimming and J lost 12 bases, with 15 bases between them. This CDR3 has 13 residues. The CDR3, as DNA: TGTGCCAGCAGTGGGACCCAGGGCAGCGAACTGTTTTTT. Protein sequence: CASSGTQGSELFF.

CDR3 nucleotides: TGTGCCAGCAGCCAACAACGGCGTAAACCCAACTACGAGCAGTACGTC. Amino acid sequence: CASSQQRRKPNYEQYV. The rearrangement uses TRBV14 and TRBJ2-7; unclear D gene. The germline gives CDR1 SGHDN, CDR2 FVKESK. With 2 bases removed from V and 3 bases from J, the gap between germline ends came to 17 bases. The CDR3 is made up of 16 amino acids.

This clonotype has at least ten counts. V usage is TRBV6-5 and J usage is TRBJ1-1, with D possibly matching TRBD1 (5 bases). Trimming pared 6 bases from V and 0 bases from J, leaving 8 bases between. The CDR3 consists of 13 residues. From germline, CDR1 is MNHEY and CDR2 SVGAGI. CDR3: CASRRQMNTEAFF. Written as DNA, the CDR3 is TGTGCCAGCAGAAGACAGATGAACACTGAAGCTTTCTTT.

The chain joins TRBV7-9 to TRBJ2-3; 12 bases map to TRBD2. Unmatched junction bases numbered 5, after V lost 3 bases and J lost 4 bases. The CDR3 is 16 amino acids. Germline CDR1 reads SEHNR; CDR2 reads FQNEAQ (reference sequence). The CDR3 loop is CASSFGLAGLSDTQYF. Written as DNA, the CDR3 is TGTGCCAGCAGCTTCGGACTAGCGGGATTGTCAGATACGCAGTATTTT.

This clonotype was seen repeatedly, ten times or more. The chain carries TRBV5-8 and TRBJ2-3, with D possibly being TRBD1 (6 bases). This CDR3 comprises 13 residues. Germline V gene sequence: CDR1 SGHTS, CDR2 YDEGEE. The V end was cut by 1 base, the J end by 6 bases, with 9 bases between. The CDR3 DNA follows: TGTGCCAGCAGCTTGCGGACAGCCGATACGCAGTATTTT. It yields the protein CASSLRTADTQYF.

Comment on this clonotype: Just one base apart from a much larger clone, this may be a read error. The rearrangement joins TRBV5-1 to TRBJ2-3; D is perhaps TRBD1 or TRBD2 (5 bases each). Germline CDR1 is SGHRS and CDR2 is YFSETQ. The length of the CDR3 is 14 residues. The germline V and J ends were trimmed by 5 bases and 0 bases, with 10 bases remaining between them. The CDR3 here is CASRRGKSTDTQYF. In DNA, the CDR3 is TGCGCCAGCAGACGGGGCAAAAGCACAGATACGCAGTATTTT.

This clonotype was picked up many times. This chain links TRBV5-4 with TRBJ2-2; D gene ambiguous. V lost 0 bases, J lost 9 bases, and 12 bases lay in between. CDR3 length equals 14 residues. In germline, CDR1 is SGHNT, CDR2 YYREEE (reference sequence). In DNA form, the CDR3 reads TGTGCCAGCAGCTTGGGGCCGCTTGACCGGGAGCTGTTTTTT. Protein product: CASSLGPLDRELFF. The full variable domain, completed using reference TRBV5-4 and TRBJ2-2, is ETGVTQSPTHLIKTRGQQVTLRCSSQSGHNTVSWYQQALGQGPQFIFQYYREEENGRGNFPPRFSGLQFPNYSSELNVNALELDDSALYLCASSLGPLDRELFFGEGSRLTVL.

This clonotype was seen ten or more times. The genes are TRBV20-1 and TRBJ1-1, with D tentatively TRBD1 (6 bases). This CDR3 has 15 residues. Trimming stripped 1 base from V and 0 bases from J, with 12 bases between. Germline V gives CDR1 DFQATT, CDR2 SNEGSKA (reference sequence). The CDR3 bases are TGCAGTGCTAGAGGAAAGGGGACAATGAACACTGAAGCTTTCTTT. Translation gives CSARGKGTMNTEAFF.

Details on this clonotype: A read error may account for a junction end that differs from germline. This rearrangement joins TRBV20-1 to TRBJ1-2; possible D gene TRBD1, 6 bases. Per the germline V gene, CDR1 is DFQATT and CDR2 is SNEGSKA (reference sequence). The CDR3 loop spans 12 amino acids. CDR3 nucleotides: TGCAGTGGTAGGGGGTCTGGGTTTACGGTAGCCTTC. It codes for CSGRGSGFTVAF.

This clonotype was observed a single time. CDR3 nucleotides: TGTGCCACCAGTGATTTGACCGCGCGGGGAGATACGCAGTATTTT. Translating it yields CATSDLTARGDTQYF. This sequence joins TRBV24-1 and TRBJ2-3; D is perhaps TRBD2 (6 bases). Germline V gives CDR1 KGHDR, CDR2 SFDVKD. Trimming cost V 0 bases and J 5 bases, with 11 bases left between them. The CDR3 contains 15 residues.

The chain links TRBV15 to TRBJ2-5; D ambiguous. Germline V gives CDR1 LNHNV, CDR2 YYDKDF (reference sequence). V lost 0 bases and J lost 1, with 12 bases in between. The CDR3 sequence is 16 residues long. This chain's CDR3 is CATSREASRSQETQYF. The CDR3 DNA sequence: TGTGCCACCAGCAGAGAGGCCAGCCGGAGCCAAGAGACCCAGTACTTC.